This T cell receptor beta chain was profiled in a study of control samples from healthy donors and cancer patients (dated by TCRdb to about 2020). Points on this clone: What antigen it recognizes has not been identified. One base away there is no much larger clone; base qualities are not given.

V and J lose 0 bases and 4 bases, and a span of 11 bases separates them. The CDR3 measures 15 amino acids from cysteine to phenylalanine. CDR3 DNA only is kept here, 45 bases in frame from base 1. The receptor library was made with the immunoSEQ multiplex PCR assay. In its TCRdb copy, this immuneACCESS table keeps in-frame sequences only and misses some clones. Where compared with another copy, unresolved V genes explain less than half of these, and the others have no known cause. The sample profile shows about 85,000 clones; about 88% of them were found once. The ten largest make up 7.6% of the sample.

Recombination linked TRBV5-7 to TRBJ2-4; TRBD1 is perhaps the D gene, given 5 matching bases. Being an ORF, TRBV5-7 has a function that is uncertain. This receptor was taken from a woman aged 60 to 75 in good health. The material sequenced was blood. This receptor has the CDR3 CASSLDRLEKNIQYF. The nucleotide sequence is TGTGCCAGCAGCTTGGACAGGTTAGAAAAAAACATTCAGTACTTC.